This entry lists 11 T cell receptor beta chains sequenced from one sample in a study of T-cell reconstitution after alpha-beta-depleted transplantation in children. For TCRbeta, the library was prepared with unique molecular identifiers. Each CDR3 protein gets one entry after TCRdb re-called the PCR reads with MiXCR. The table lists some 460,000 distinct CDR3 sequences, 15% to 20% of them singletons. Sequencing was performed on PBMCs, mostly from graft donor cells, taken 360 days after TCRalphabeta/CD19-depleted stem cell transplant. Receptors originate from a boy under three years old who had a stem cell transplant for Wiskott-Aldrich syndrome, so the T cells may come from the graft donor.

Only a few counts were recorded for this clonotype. In nucleotides, the CDR3 is TGTGCCAGCAGGAGTCGAAACAGCACAGATACGCAGTATTTT. The encoded protein is CASRSRNSTDTQYF. The rearrangement joins TRBV12-3 or TRBV12-4 to TRBJ2-3; D remains ambiguous. The length of the CDR3 is 14 residues. V gave up 6 bases and J gave up 0 bases, with 10 bases separating them.

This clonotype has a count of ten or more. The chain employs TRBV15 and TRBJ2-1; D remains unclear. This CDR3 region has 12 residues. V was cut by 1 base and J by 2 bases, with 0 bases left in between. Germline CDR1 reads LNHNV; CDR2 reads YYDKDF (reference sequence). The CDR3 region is CATSRAYNEQFF. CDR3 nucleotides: TGTGCCACCAGCAGAGCCTACAATGAGCAGTTCTTC.

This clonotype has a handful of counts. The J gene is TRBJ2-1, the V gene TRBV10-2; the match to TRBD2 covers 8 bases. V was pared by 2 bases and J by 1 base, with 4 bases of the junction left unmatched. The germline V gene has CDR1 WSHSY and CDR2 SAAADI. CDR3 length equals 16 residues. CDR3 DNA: TGCGCCAGCAGTGAGGGTGCGGGGGGATCCTACAATGAGCAGTTCTTC. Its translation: CASSEGAGGSYNEQFF.

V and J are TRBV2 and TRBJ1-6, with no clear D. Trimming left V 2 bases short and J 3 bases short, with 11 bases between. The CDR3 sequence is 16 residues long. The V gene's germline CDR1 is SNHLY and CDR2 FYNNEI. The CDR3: CASSERLTNYNSPLHF. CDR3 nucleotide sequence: TGTGCCAGCAGTGAAAGGTTGACCAACTATAATTCACCCCTCCACTTT.

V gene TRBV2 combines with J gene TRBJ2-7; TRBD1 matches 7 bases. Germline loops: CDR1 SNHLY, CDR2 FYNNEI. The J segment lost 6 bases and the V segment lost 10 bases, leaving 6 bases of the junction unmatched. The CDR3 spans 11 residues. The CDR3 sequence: CATKTGSEQYF. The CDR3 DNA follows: TGTGCCACCAAGACAGGGAGCGAGCAGTACTTC.

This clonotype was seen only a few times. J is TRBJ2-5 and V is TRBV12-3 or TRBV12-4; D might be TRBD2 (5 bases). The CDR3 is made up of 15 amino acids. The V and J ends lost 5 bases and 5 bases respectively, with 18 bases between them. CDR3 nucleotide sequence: TGTGCCAGCAGTACCCGGTACGGGGAAAGGGAGACCCAGTACTTC. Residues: CASSTRYGERETQYF.

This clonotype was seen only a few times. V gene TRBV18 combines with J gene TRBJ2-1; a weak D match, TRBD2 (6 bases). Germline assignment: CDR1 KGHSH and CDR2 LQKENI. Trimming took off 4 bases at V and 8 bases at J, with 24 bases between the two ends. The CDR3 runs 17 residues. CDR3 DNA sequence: TGTGCCAGCTCACTTAAGGAGGGAGTGGTTACTACTGATGAGCAGTTCTTC. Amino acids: CASSLKEGVVTTDEQFF.

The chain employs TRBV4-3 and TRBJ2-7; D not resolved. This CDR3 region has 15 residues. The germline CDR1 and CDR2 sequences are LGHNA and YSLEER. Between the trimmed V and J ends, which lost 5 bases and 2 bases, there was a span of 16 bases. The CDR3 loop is CASSLGSSVPYEQYF. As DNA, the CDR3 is TGCGCCAGCAGCTTGGGCAGTTCCGTACCCTACGAGCAGTACTTC.

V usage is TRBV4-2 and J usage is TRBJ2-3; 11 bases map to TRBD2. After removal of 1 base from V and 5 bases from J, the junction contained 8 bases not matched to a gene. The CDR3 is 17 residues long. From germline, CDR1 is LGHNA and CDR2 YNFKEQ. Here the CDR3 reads CASSQAPLAGGRDTQYF. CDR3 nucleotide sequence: TGTGCCAGCAGCCAAGCTCCGCTAGCGGGGGGAAGAGATACGCAGTATTTT.

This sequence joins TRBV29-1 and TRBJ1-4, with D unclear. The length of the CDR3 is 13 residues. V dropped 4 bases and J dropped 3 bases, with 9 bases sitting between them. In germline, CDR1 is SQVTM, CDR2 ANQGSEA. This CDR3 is CSVAWTANEKLFF. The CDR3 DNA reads TGCAGCGTTGCCTGGACTGCTAATGAAAAACTGTTTTTT.

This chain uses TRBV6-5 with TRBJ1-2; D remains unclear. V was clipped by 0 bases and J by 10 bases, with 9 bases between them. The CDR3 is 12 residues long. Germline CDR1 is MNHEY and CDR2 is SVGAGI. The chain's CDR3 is CASSYSQRDYTF. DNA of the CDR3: TGTGCCAGCAGTTACTCCCAAAGGGACTACACCTTC.